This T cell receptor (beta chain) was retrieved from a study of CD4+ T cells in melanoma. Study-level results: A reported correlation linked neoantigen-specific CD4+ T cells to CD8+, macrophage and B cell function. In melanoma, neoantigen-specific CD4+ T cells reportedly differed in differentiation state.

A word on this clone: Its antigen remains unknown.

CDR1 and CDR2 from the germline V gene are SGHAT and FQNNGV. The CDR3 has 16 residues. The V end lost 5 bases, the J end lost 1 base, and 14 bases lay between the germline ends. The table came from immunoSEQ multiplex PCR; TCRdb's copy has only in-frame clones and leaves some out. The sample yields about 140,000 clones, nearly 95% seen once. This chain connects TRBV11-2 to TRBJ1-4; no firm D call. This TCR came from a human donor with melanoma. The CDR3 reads CASSPSSTRTNEKLFF. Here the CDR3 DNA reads TGTGCCAGCAGCCCCAGCTCGACACGAACTAATGAAAAACTGTTTTTT.